This T cell receptor beta chain emerged from a study of Graves' ophthalmopathy and Graves' hyperthyroidism. RNA transcripts yielded amplified TCR beta CDR3 regions. Amplification began with first-round RT-PCR using HTBI primers, then second-round multiplex PCR was performed. MiXCR was run by TCRdb on the multiplex PCR reads, yielding one entry per CDR3 protein. The table records over 650,000 distinct CDR3 sequences, 35% to 45% of them present only once. This clonotype was seen at least ten times. Other autoimmune disease, uncontrolled infection, pregnancy and lactation led to exclusion. Deletions cut 6 bases from V and 0 bases from J, with 11 bases between. The germline CDR1 and CDR2 sequences are ENHRY and SYGVKD. This CDR3 has 15 amino acids.

The sequencing sample was made of peripheral blood. The sequence derives from an adult man with Graves' ophthalmopathy. The chain carries TRBV10-3 and TRBJ2-2; the D gene is possibly TRBD2 (6 bases). CDR3 protein: CAIRRDLANTGELFF. CDR3 in DNA: TGTGCCATCAGACGGGACTTGGCGAACACCGGGGAGCTGTTTTTT.